Below, 13 T cell receptor beta chains from the same sample are listed, as sequenced in a study of blood T cells in healthy people across ages. Then a second PCR, running roughly 7 to 12 cycles, was carried out with a sample-barcoded 5' primer and a J-beta primer mix. TCRdb itself ran the 5' RACE reads through MiXCR, one entry per CDR3 protein. There are roughly 900,000 distinct CDR3 sequences in the sample; around 48% occur only once, and around 15% lies in the top ten. The sample comprised blood. These TCRs come from a man younger than 45 in good health.

This clonotype was observed a handful of times. The rearrangement joins TRBV29-1 to TRBJ1-3, with TRBD1 matching 7 bases. J gave up 2 bases and V 6 bases, and 4 bases lay outside the gene matches. Germline V lookup: CDR1 SQVTM, CDR2 ANQGSEA. The CDR3 runs 13 residues. Here the CDR3 DNA reads TGCAGCGTCCTACAGGGGACTGGAAACACCATATATTTT. It is translated as CSVLQGTGNTIYF.

J is TRBJ2-4 and V is TRBV10-3; 10 bases match TRBD2. The CDR3 has 18 residues. From germline, CDR1 is ENHRY and CDR2 SYGVKD. V lost 2 bases and J lost 1; bases outside the gene matches: 8. CDR3 DNA sequence: TGTGCCATCAGTGAGGCCGGGACTAGCGTGACGGCCAAAAACATTCAGTACTTC. Its protein product is CAISEAGTSVTAKNIQYF.

The rearrangement joins TRBV5-1 to TRBJ2-7, with D tentatively TRBD1 (7 bases). Germline CDR1 and CDR2: SGHRS and YFSETQ. The V end was cut by 1 base, the J end by 4 bases, with 15 bases between. The CDR3 is made up of 15 amino acids. The CDR3 nucleotides are TGCGCCAGCAGCTTGTCGGTGGAGGGGGCTTACGAGCAGTACTTC. Protein: CASSLSVEGAYEQYF.

This chain joins TRBV7-2 and TRBJ2-3; possibly TRBD2 for D (5 bases). This CDR3 is built from 13 residues. Germline V gene sequence: CDR1 SGHTA, CDR2 FQGNSA. V lost 5 bases to trimming and J lost 2 bases, with 8 bases between them. CDR3 sequence (DNA): TGTGCCAGCAGCACGGACTTCACAGATACGCAGTATTTT. Translating it yields CASSTDFTDTQYF.

This clonotype was seen a few times. The CDR3 nucleotides read TGTGCCACCAGTGATGCAGAGACTAGCGCAGATACGCAGTATTTT. Residues: CATSDAETSADTQYF. J is TRBJ2-3 and V is TRBV24-1, with 8 bases that match TRBD2. Germline CDR1 is KGHDR and CDR2 is SFDVKD. Germline trimming cut 3 bases from V and 4 bases from J; bases unmatched to any gene: 5. This CDR3 comprises 15 residues.

This clonotype showed up many times. J is TRBJ2-1 and V is TRBV28; D ambiguous. V was cut by 3 bases and J by 3 bases, with 9 bases left in between. The CDR3 is made up of 14 amino acids. Germline V lookup: CDR1 MDHEN, CDR2 SYDVKM. The CDR3 nucleotides are TGTGCCAGCAGTTTGGGTCAGAACTACAATGAGCAGTTCTTC. Translation: CASSLGQNYNEQFF.

The rearrangement uses TRBV12-3 or TRBV12-4 and TRBJ2-5; 7 nucleotides match TRBD1. Trimming cost V 6 bases and J 1 base; bases outside gene matches: 11. This CDR3 contains 16 residues. CDR3 DNA sequence: TGTGCCAGCAGCCCGACAGGGAGCTACCTCCAAGAGACCCAGTACTTC. This gives the protein CASSPTGSYLQETQYF.

This clonotype appeared once. The chain has TRBV7-3 and TRBJ2-1, with D perhaps matching TRBD1 (6 bases). Germline V gene sequence: CDR1 SGHTA, CDR2 FQGTGA. Trimming stripped 4 bases from V and 2 bases from J, with 12 bases between. The CDR3 has 15 residues. In nucleotides, the CDR3 is TGTGCCAGCAGCTCTGGACAGCGTCCCTACAATGAGCAGTTCTTC. It is translated as CASSSGQRPYNEQFF.

The V call is TRBV2, the J call TRBJ2-7, with a tentative D call TRBD1 (6 bases). The CDR3 totals 13 residues. From germline, CDR1 is SNHLY and CDR2 FYNNEI. V was trimmed by 7 bases and J by 2 bases, leaving 12 bases between them. The CDR3 DNA follows: TGTGCCAGCACAGGGGATAAGGCCTACGAGCAGTACTTC. It codes for CASTGDKAYEQYF.

J is TRBJ2-5 and V is TRBV12-3 or TRBV12-4; TRBD1 matches at 8 bases. The junction had 6 bases not matched to a gene; V was cut back by 0 bases and J by 3 bases. The CDR3 spans 16 residues. DNA for the CDR3: TGTGCCAGCAGTTTAGCTCAGGGGGCATGGGAAGAGACCCAGTACTTC. Its protein is CASSLAQGAWEETQYF.

In this sample, this clonotype turned up a few times. This sequence joins TRBV6-2 or TRBV6-3 and TRBJ1-5; D might be TRBD1 (6 bases). The CDR3 spans 15 residues. CDR1 is MNHEY, CDR2 SVGEGT, per germline. V shed 6 bases and J shed 3 bases, with 15 bases lying between them. CDR3 bases: TGTGCCAGCAGCCAAGACAGGCTAGACAATCAGCCCCAGCATTTT. Protein product: CASSQDRLDNQPQHF.

The rearrangement joins TRBV4-1 to TRBJ2-3, with D possibly matching TRBD1 (8 bases). Germline loops: CDR1 MGHRA, CDR2 YSYEKL. The germline V and J ends were trimmed by 3 bases and 6 bases, with 16 bases remaining between them. The CDR3 consists of 15 residues. The CDR3 here is CASSQENRGGDTQYF. The CDR3, as DNA: TGCGCCAGCAGCCAGGAGAACAGGGGGGGGGATACGCAGTATTTT.

This sequence joins TRBV10-3 and TRBJ1-2; 7 bases are shared with TRBD1. V shed 11 bases and J 7 bases; nucleotides not matched to a gene: 13. The CDR3 spans 13 residues. Germline values: CDR1 ENHRY, CDR2 SYGVKD. CDR3 sequence (DNA): TGTGCCTCCAGGGGGGCACAGGGAGGTGGCTACACCTTC. Protein product: CASRGAQGGGYTF.